This T cell receptor beta chain was recorded in a study of cytomegalovirus exposure and HLA in healthy donors (dated by TCRdb to 2015 to 2018). Study-level background: According to an earlier analysis of a few hundred of the donors, some 180 million T cells yielded some 120 million unique TCR beta sequences and approximately 300 Gb of sequence data. An early release that covered about 600 HLA-typed donors contained approximately 290 gigabases of sequencing data and some 87 million unique TCR sequences. Among the approximately 420 genotyped donors, about 83% belonged to the genetic ancestry cluster associated with self-reported Caucasian donors. The study aimed to test whether signatures of past pathogen exposure could be identified by cataloging public T cell receptors. The study used immunosequencing to profile the T cell repertoires of 600 to 850 subjects and linked those repertoires to cytomegalovirus serostatus. A separate validation cohort of 100 to 150 different subjects was used in addition to the 666-subject first cohort. High-throughput TCR immunosequencing, statistical association of individual TCRs with disease status, and machine learning were combined to predict cytomegalovirus infection status. A later analysis re-analyzed previously published TCR beta repertoires from 666 donors and added high-resolution HLA genotyping to study TCR occurrence patterns. The later analysis used no new phenotypic data to find candidate immune exposures, relying instead on TCR beta sequences and their occurrence across donors. An earlier analysis of several hundred of the donors used high-throughput TCR beta sequencing to judge whether each TCR beta V gene segment behaved as functional or pseudogenic. Donor age, sex, ethnicity and CMV serostatus were collected together with the repertoire data. Genome-wide SNP genotypes for about 55% of the roughly 670 donors were used in a later genetic analysis, which treated that subset as a discovery cohort. All discovery cohort repertoires had been generated on a single sequencing platform. Both class I and class II loci were covered by HLA typing, at four-digit resolution. Typing coverage varied by locus: roughly 620-640 donors for A, B, C, DRB1 and DQB1; approximately 560 for DQA1; about 600 for DPA1; roughly 450 for DPB1. Five DR-DQ haplotypes were treated as single units for association and clustering because of strong linkage in the cohort. Among 300 to 500 genotyped donors of the cohort, an average of roughly 230,000 unique TCR beta nucleotide sequences was sequenced per donor, of which 15% to 20% were non-productive.

Broader findings and caveats from the paper: In vitro tests confirmed that a few of the cytomegalovirus-associated TCR beta chains recognize cytomegalovirus antigens. Compared with the approximately 600-donor mean, donors in an Asian-associated ancestry cluster had fewer N-insertions in productive TCRs, according to a later genetic analysis. A later analysis found that most CMV-associated TCR beta chains appeared HLA-restricted, with HLA associations seemingly driven largely by CMV exposure. Across donors, most TCR sequences were observed very rarely, whereas some public TCRs were present in many individuals. The only immune exposure information available for the cohort was CMV serostatus. A total of about 180 TCR beta chains were listed by the study as associated with cytomegalovirus. Because counts were too low, seventeen rarely observed V segments, including chromosome 9 orphons, were excluded from the earlier analysis of some 540 of the donors. In a later analysis, 15,000 to 20,000 TCR beta sequences were associated with specific HLA alleles at a false discovery rate of 0.05. An earlier analysis of approximately 540 of the donors showed that most TCR beta V segments appeared in productive rearrangements either about 87% or about 30% of the time, which broadly matched IMGT annotations. In a later analysis, several top co-occurrence clusters were reported to appear linked to parvovirus B19, influenza, CMV and Epstein-Barr virus. Roughly uniform sequencing depth across donors was assumed in presence/absence analyses, although this assumption may not hold. The sequencing pipeline was judged likely to have produced a cluster of highly shared sequence variants as a technical artifact. Because HLA typing was missing for some donors at each locus, association tests included only the typed subset. The 87-base-pair reads could not distinguish some IMGT-functional V segments, including TRBV6-2 and TRBV6-3, so those segments were excluded. V-gene and J-gene trimming of TCR beta chains was associated with a missense DCLRE1C variant in a later genetic analysis, and the association was replicated in an independent cohort. In this cohort, only TCR beta chains were sequenced, and detectable features were limited by the absence of alpha or paired-chain data. It was suggested by the authors that the approach could potentially be generalized to other disease states and immunological phenotypes. In both the original and validation cohorts, the classifier was reported to diagnose cytomegalovirus status with high specificity and sensitivity. Assigning TCR associations to individual alleles was difficult when HLA alleles, especially DR and DQ, strongly co-occurred. A later analysis found that TCR association rates varied across HLA loci, with DRB1 alleles showing the most associated TCRs and HLA-C alleles the fewest. A further reported finding was that TCR beta sequences accurately predicted the HLA-A and HLA-B alleles for most subjects in the first cohort. Linkage disequilibrium might explain the correlated functional status among segregating V segments, but an unknown experimental factor could not be excluded. In a later analysis, HLA-associated TCR beta chains were found to be more clonally expanded and to have lower generation probabilities than equally common non-associated chains.

In total, roughly 670 healthy bone marrow donors made up the cohort. All cohort members were sampled while nominally healthy, although unrecorded immune exposures were likely present. The donor was CMV seropositive and was included in the group of 289 seropositive cohort members. A peripheral blood sample was collected from each donor, and TCR beta sequencing was performed on peripheral blood mononuclear cells. Genomic DNA extraction from the blood cell samples was performed with the Qiagen DNeasy Blood Extraction Kit. Compared with germline, V lacks 5 bases and J lacks 8 bases; bases without a gene match: 10. The CDR3, cysteine through phenylalanine, is 14 amino acids long. Kept here is only the CDR3 DNA, which spans 42 bases and is read in frame from base 1. CDR1 and CDR2 were assigned from the germline V gene as KGHSH and LQKENI. Turning to this clone: Its antigen remains undetermined. Qualities for individual bases were not recorded, and no much larger clone is one base off.

Library generation was performed with the immunoSEQ multiplex PCR assay. The multiplex PCR relied on a mix of 60 forward primers for TCR Vbeta segments and 13 reverse primers for TCR Jbeta segments. A multiplex PCR assay on genomic DNA amplified the CDR3 region of rearranged TCR beta genes. The Illumina HiSeq System was used to sequence the amplified TCR beta libraries as 87-base-pair reads. In the source study's methods: A later analysis tallied approximately 87 million unique TCR beta chains across the 600 to 700 repertoires, and some 10 million of those chains were shared by two or more donors. To remove PCR and sequencing errors, raw reads were error-corrected and collapsed into unique sequences using a nearest-neighbor algorithm that merged closely related sequences. CDR3 sequences were aligned to IMGT reference sequences to assign V, D and J gene segments. For a sequence to be retained, at least a six-nucleotide match to both a V gene segment and a J gene segment was required. A rearrangement was called productive if the CDR3 had no stop codons and remained in frame with V and J, and every other rearrangement was called non-productive. CDR3 was defined according to IMGT convention as the region running from the second conserved V-encoded cysteine to the conserved J-encoded phenylalanine. The earlier analysis of about 530 of the donors excluded any sequence lacking an unambiguous match to a single V gene segment. An earlier analysis of over 450 of the donors classified V segments as functional when productive rearrangements were above 56.7% and as segregating when the standard deviation between donors was above 5%. A statistical classification framework was built for diagnosing cytomegalovirus status from the catalog of TCR beta chain sequences. In a later analysis, TCR nucleotide sequences were compared against IMGT/GENE-DB human TR gene sequences so that V and J genes could be assigned. The TCRdist pipeline was used in a later analysis to assign CDR3 sequences and most-parsimonious VDJ recombination scenarios. A later analysis defined each TCR beta chain by its CDR3 amino acid sequence plus V-gene family, and excluded reads lacking a unique V-gene family. In a later analysis, approximately 590 highly shared, low-generation-probability nucleotide sequences were removed to address suspected cross-contamination and a sequencing artifact. In a later analysis, a clonal expansion index was calculated for each public chain from normalized within-repertoire ranks of inferred template counts. Generation probabilities in a later analysis came from a VDJ recombination model fitted to out-of-frame rearrangements, and those results were checked against IGoR. In a later analysis, TCR-TCR, TCR-HLA and TCR-CMV co-occurrence was scored with hypergeometric tests, and a repertoire-size bias correction was applied to TCR pairs. In a later analysis, false discovery rates were estimated by permuting HLA or CMV assignments 20 times. In a later analysis, co-occurring TCRs were grouped using DBSCAN, with TCRdist sequence similarity added in when clustering inside HLA-allele-positive subsets. Repertoires with fewer than 30,000 or more than 120,000 public chains, plus five repertoires with anomalous nucleotide sharing, were excluded from co-occurrence clustering. What TCRdb holds here is the immuneACCESS table cut down to in-frame rearrangements. Part of the clones is not present; checked against another copy, under half of the missing clones reflect an unresolved V gene, and the others are unexplained. The V and J calls and clone size are taken from that table; D and trimming were inferred from the DNA. The sample table records about 160,000 clones; roughly 70% of these occur just once. 2.5% to 3.5% of the sample goes to the ten largest clones.

This sequence originates from a woman between 45 and 60 years old in good health and CMV-seropositive. The source material was PBMCs. The chain links TRBV18 with TRBJ1-2, and TRBD1 matches 8 of the central bases. The DNA sequence is as follows: TGTGCCAGCTCAGAAAAGACAGGGGACTGGGGCTACACCTTC. Its coded protein is CASSEKTGDWGYTF.